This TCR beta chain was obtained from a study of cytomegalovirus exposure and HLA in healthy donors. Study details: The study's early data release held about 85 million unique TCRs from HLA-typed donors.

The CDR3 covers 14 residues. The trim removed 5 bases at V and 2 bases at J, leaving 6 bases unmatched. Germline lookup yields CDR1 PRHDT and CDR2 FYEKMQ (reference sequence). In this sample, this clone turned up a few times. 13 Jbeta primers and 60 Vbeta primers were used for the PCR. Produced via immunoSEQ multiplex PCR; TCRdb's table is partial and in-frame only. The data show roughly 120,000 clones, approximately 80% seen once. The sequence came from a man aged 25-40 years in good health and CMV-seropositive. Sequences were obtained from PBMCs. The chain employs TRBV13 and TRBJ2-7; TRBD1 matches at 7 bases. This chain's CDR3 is CASSEQGSPYEQYF. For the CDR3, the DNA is TGTGCCAGCAGCGAACAGGGGTCCCCCTACGAGCAGTACTTC.